The 21 T cell receptor beta chains below all came from one sample that was sequenced in a study of T cell repertoires in aging, cancer and after chemotherapy. TCR beta rearrangements were amplified from peripheral blood genomic DNA. Rearranged V-D-J TRB sequences were amplified with a mixed TRB-A/B primer pool. TCRdb recomputed calls from the multiplex PCR reads with MiXCR, one row per CDR3 protein. Seen here are about 980 distinct CDR3 sequences, 25% to 30% observed once, and the top ten hold about 29%. Sequencing was performed on blood. These receptors all stem from a human donor with a solid tumor.

The J gene is TRBJ2-4, the V gene TRBV5-5; no firm D call. V was clipped by 0 bases and J by 0 bases, with 7 bases between them. The CDR3 contains 15 residues. CDR1 and CDR2 from the germline V gene are SGHKS and YYEKEE (reference sequence). The CDR3 loop is CASSLAVLAKNIQYF. In DNA, the CDR3 is TGTGCCAGCAGCTTGGCGGTCCTAGCCAAAAACATTCAGTACTTC.

This clonotype showed up just a few times. The rearrangement links TRBV12-3 or TRBV12-4 to TRBJ2-1; a weak D match, TRBD1 (6 bases). Trimming took 0 bases from V and 6 from J, leaving 15 bases between them. The CDR3 totals 16 residues. CDR3 sequence: CASSLAGDTFSNEQFF. In DNA, the CDR3 is TGTGCCAGCAGTTTAGCGGGGGACACTTTCTCCAATGAGCAGTTCTTC.

This clonotype is medium-sized. The rearrangement joins TRBV19 to TRBJ2-1; D might be TRBD2 (6 bases). There are 14 residues in the CDR3. Germline lookup yields CDR1 LNHDA and CDR2 SQIVND (reference sequence). V gave up 3 bases and J gave up 8 bases, with 14 bases separating them. The CDR3 DNA follows: TGTGCCAGTAGTATGGGACTGTTCTTGGATGAGCAGTTCTTC. Protein product: CASSMGLFLDEQFF.

In this sample, this clonotype is large (0.1 to 1%). The CDR3 loop reads CSVGDRYEQYF. The DNA of the CDR3 is TGCAGCGTTGGGGATAGATACGAGCAGTACTTC. The V and J genes are TRBV29-1 and TRBJ2-7; unclear D gene. The germline gives CDR1 SQVTM, CDR2 ANQGSEA. The length of the CDR3 is 11 residues. Trimming removed 4 bases from V and 4 bases from J, with 8 bases in between.

The chain joins TRBV20-1 to TRBJ1-6; maybe TRBD1 (5 bases). Germline V gives CDR1 DFQATT, CDR2 SNEGSKA (reference sequence). Trimming stripped 6 bases from V and 0 bases from J, with 15 bases between. The length of the CDR3 is 16 residues. In DNA form, the CDR3 reads TGCAGTGCGTTGACAGTGCCAAGCTCCTATAATTCACCCCTCCACTTT. It specifies CSALTVPSSYNSPLHF.

By frequency in the sample, this clonotype is medium-sized (0.01 to 0.1%). The chain carries TRBV5-5 and TRBJ1-2; D possibly corresponds to TRBD1 (5 bases). Trimming removed 2 bases from V and 9 bases from J, with 26 bases in between. The germline CDR1 and CDR2 sequences are SGHKS and YYEKEE (reference sequence). CDR3 length: 17 residues. As DNA, the CDR3 is TGTGCCAGCAGCTTTGAGCCGGGACGGTCGTTCGAGAGGAGCTACACCTTC. Translating it yields CASSFEPGRSFERSYTF.

This clonotype counts as large. The rearrangement links TRBV6-1 to TRBJ2-5; D is possibly TRBD2 (6 bases). V was clipped by 1 base and J by 5 bases, with 14 bases between them. CDR1 and CDR2 (germline): MNHNS, SASEGT. This CDR3 comprises 15 residues. This CDR3 reads CASSEEAGRWETQYF. The CDR3 bases are TGTGCCAGCAGTGAAGAGGCAGGGAGGTGGGAGACCCAGTACTTC.

About this clonotype itself: This may come from a read error, since a much larger clone is one base off. The chain couples TRBV12-3 or TRBV12-4 to TRBJ2-3; 9 nucleotides match TRBD2. With 6 bases clipped from V and 4 bases from J, the junction kept 8 bases outside the gene matches. The CDR3 is 15 amino acids. CDR3 region: CASSSLAGESDTQYF. The DNA for the CDR3 is TGTGCCAGCAGCTCATTAGCGGGAGAATCAGATACGCAGTATTTT.

By share, this clonotype counts as large. The chain has TRBV6-5 and TRBJ2-7; D not certain. CDR1 and CDR2 (germline): MNHEY, SVGAGI. The CDR3 is made up of 12 amino acids. V shed 6 bases and J shed 5 bases, with 11 bases lying between them. The CDR3 DNA reads as TGTGCCAGCAGCCTCTCCCCTAACGAGCAGTACTTC. Protein sequence: CASSLSPNEQYF.

Note on this clonotype: A read error may explain this, as a much larger clone is one base away. The rearrangement joins TRBV19 to TRBJ2-7, with 7 bases lining up with TRBD1. Per the germline V gene, CDR1 is LNHDA and CDR2 is SQIVND (reference sequence). This CDR3 is 15 amino acids long. The CDR3 DNA sequence: TGTGCCAGCGCCGATTCTTGGGACAGTCCCTACAAGCAGTACTTC. It yields the protein CASADSWDSPYKQYF.

In its sample, this clonotype ranks as medium-sized. The chain recombines TRBV5-6 with TRBJ1-2, with TRBD1 identical over 9 bases. The CDR3 is 14 residues long. Germline V gives CDR1 SGHDT, CDR2 YYEEEE. With 2 bases clipped from V and 2 bases from J, the junction kept 1 base outside the gene matches. CDR3 DNA sequence: TGTGCCAGCAGCTTAGGACAGGGGAACTATGGCTACACCTTC. It yields the protein CASSLGQGNYGYTF.

This clonotype came up a few times. The chain has TRBV20-1 and TRBJ2-3, with TRBD2 matching 12 bases. In germline, CDR1 is DFQATT, CDR2 SNEGSKA (reference sequence). V shed 5 bases, J shed 5 bases, and the junction held 8 bases outside the gene matches. The CDR3 is 15 residues long. The CDR3 region has the DNA TGCAGTGCTGGACCTAGCGGGAGGGCGGGAGATACGCAGTATTTT. Translation: CSAGPSGRAGDTQYF.

This clonotype was seen a handful of times. The rearrangement joins TRBV5-4 to TRBJ2-3; TRBD1 or TRBD2 may be the D gene (6 bases each). In germline, CDR1 is SGHNT, CDR2 YYREEE (reference sequence). The CDR3 contains 15 residues. The V gene lost 1 base and the J gene lost 3 bases, with 12 bases spanning the gap. Written as DNA, the CDR3 is TGTGCCAGCAGCTTGCGGGGGCTCGGGACAGATACGCAGTATTTT. It codes for CASSLRGLGTDTQYF.

This chain joins TRBV28 and TRBJ2-7, with 12 positions matching TRBD2. This CDR3 contains 15 residues. The V segment lost 5 bases and the J segment 7 bases; nucleotides outside the gene matches: 9. Germline V gene sequence: CDR1 MDHEN, CDR2 SYDVKM. CDR3 DNA: TGTGCCAGCAGTCCCCACCCTAGCGGGAGGGGGGAGCAGTACTTC. Translating it yields CASSPHPSGRGEQYF. Full variable domain (remainder filled in from reference TRBV28 and TRBJ2-7): DVKVTQSSRYLVKRTGEKVFLECVQDMDHENMFWYRQDPGLGLRLIYFSYDVKMKEKGDIPEGYSVSREKKERFSLILESASTNQTSMYLCASSPHPSGRGEQYFGPGTRLTVT.

The rearrangement joins TRBV24-1 to TRBJ2-2, with 9 bases matching TRBD1. Germline assignment: CDR1 KGHDR and CDR2 SFDVKD. CDR3 length equals 18 residues. V shed 3 bases, J shed 4 bases, and the junction held 11 bases outside the gene matches. The CDR3 is CATSDGTGTGMGTGELFF. The CDR3 DNA reads TGTGCCACCAGTGATGGCACCGGGACAGGGATGGGCACCGGGGAGCTGTTTTTT.

This clonotype is labeled as large. The J gene is TRBJ2-2, the V gene TRBV29-1; TRBD2 is a possible D gene (5 bases). Trimming cost V 5 bases and J 2 bases, with 18 bases left between them. This CDR3 region has 16 residues. Germline V gene lookup returns CDR1 SQVTM and CDR2 ANQGSEA. The CDR3 coding sequence is TGCAGCGTTCCTAAAGACTTAGAGGGTAACACCGGGGAGCTGTTTTTT. Its translation: CSVPKDLEGNTGELFF.

This clonotype is deemed medium-sized (0.01 to 0.1%). The V call is TRBV10-3, the J call TRBJ2-3; TRBD2 aligns across 11 bases. This CDR3 region has 15 residues. CDR1 is ENHRY, CDR2 SYGVKD, per germline. V trimming: 3 bases; J trimming: 4 bases; junction bases outside the gene matches: 3. CDR3 region: CAISDLAGGSDTQYF. Here the CDR3 DNA reads TGTGCCATCAGTGATCTAGCGGGAGGATCAGATACGCAGTATTTT.

In its sample, this clonotype ranks as large. CDR3 DNA sequence: TGTGCCAGTGCTAGCGGGAGGGACAATGAGCAGTTCTTC. Residues: CASASGRDNEQFF. The chain couples TRBV6-1 to TRBJ2-1; 12 nucleotides line up with TRBD2. The CDR3 is made up of 13 amino acids. Germline loops: CDR1 MNHNS, CDR2 SASEGT. The V segment lost 9 bases and the J segment 5 bases; nucleotides outside the gene matches: 2.

The V and J genes are TRBV4-2 and TRBJ2-3, with 7 bases fitting TRBD2. The J segment lost 6 bases and the V segment lost 4 bases, leaving 7 bases of the junction unmatched. Germline V gene lookup returns CDR1 LGHNA and CDR2 YNFKEQ. This CDR3 is built from 14 residues. The CDR3 nucleotides are TGTGCCAGCAGCCCGGGACTATACGGGGATACGCAGTATTTT. Protein sequence: CASSPGLYGDTQYF.

This clonotype has more than one count but fewer than ten. The chain has TRBV20-1 and TRBJ1-1, with TRBD1 matching over 8 bases. The CDR3 spans 11 residues. V lost 3 bases, J lost 8 bases, and 2 bases stayed unmatched. Germline V lookup: CDR1 DFQATT, CDR2 SNEGSKA (reference sequence). CDR3 coding DNA: TGCAGTGCTAGGAGGGACAGGGAAGCTTTCTTT. Its protein product is CSARRDREAFF.

The chain uses TRBV5-1 and TRBJ2-3; 7 positions agree with TRBD2. This CDR3 region has 15 residues. The germline gives CDR1 SGHRS, CDR2 YFSETQ. With 3 bases clipped from V and 0 bases from J, the junction kept 4 bases outside the gene matches. CDR3 coding DNA: TGCGCCAGCAGCTGGGGGGGAACTAGCACAGATACGCAGTATTTT. This sequence encodes CASSWGGTSTDTQYF.